The 18 T cell receptor beta chains presented below share a single source sample, sequenced in a study of T cell responses to AZD1222 COVID-19 vaccine. This table comes from immunoSEQ multiplex PCR, and its TCRdb copy is limited to in-frame clones, with some not included. The sample has 150,000 to 200,000 clones, 75% to 90% seen once. The sequences come from peripheral blood, collected 28 days after the second dose of the MenACWY control vaccine. All receptors derive from an adult who received the MenACWY meningococcal vaccine as a control.

This clone was found once. The chain recombines TRBV12-3 or TRBV12-4 with TRBJ2-7; D not resolved. The CDR3 loop spans 11 amino acids. V lost 5 bases to trimming and J lost 6 bases, with 8 bases between them. The CDR3 here is CASSQTPEQYF. Written as DNA, the CDR3 is TGTGCCAGCAGTCAGACGCCCGAGCAGTACTTC.

V gene TRBV15 combines with J gene TRBJ2-7; D gene unclear. Germline V gene data show CDR1 as LNHNV and CDR2 as YYDKDF (reference sequence). The CDR3 consists of 15 residues. The ends were cut back, 0 bases at V and 5 bases at J, with 14 bases in the middle. The CDR3 loop reads CATSRDLSSRNEQYF. The CDR3 DNA reads as TGTGCCACCAGCAGAGATCTGAGTAGCAGGAACGAGCAGTACTTC.

The chain is built from TRBV28 and TRBJ1-5; a weak D match, TRBD1 (5 bases). Germline CDR1 MDHEN, CDR2 SYDVKM. The CDR3 has 16 residues. Trimming left V 6 bases short and J 0 bases short, with 15 bases between. CDR3 protein: CASSPPGSLSNQPQHF. CDR3 in DNA: TGTGCCAGCAGCCCACCAGGGAGCCTTAGCAATCAGCCCCAGCATTTT.

This chain uses TRBV19 with TRBJ2-1; 14 positions match TRBD2. This CDR3 is built from 24 residues. Germline V gene sequence: CDR1 LNHDA, CDR2 SQIVND (reference sequence). V dropped 2 bases and J dropped 0; count of bases not matched to a gene: 21. The CDR3 region is CASSISWAVGTSGSLRSSYNEQFF. In DNA, the CDR3 is TGTGCCAGTAGTATATCCTGGGCGGTGGGGACTAGCGGGAGTCTGAGGAGCTCCTACAATGAGCAGTTCTTC.

This clone occurred once. The chain couples TRBV25-1 to TRBJ1-1, with no clear D. The CDR3 consists of 14 residues. Per the germline V gene, CDR1 is MGHDK and CDR2 is SYGVNS. The ends were cut back, 3 bases at V and 10 bases at J, with 18 bases in the middle. The CDR3 loop reads CASSDPRAAGRAFF. The CDR3 region has the DNA TGTGCCAGCAGTGATCCCCGGGCCGCTGGGAGAGCTTTCTTT.

The count of this clone is one. This sequence joins TRBV5-1 and TRBJ1-2, with TRBD1 matching 8 bases. The CDR3 is 15 amino acids. J was trimmed by 2 bases and V by 10 bases; bases with no gene match: 13. CDR1 is SGHRS and CDR2 is YFSETQ in the germline V gene. CDR3 sequence (DNA): TGCGCCTGGACGTGGACAGGGAGCGTCAACTATGGCTACACCTTC. Translating it yields CAWTWTGSVNYGYTF.

The rearrangement links TRBV5-1 to TRBJ2-1, with 7 bases aligning to TRBD2. The J segment lost 11 bases and the V segment lost 5 bases, leaving 4 bases of the junction unmatched. The CDR3 loop spans 11 amino acids. From germline, CDR1 is SGHRS and CDR2 YFSETQ. In DNA form, the CDR3 reads TGCGCCAGCAGTTGGGGACTACAGCAGTTCTTC. Its protein product is CASSWGLQQFF.

The chain recombines TRBV5-1 with TRBJ2-1; D is unresolved. The V end lost 0 bases, the J end lost 9 bases, and 7 bases lay between the germline ends. CDR3 length equals 12 residues. Per germline, CDR1 SGHRS and CDR2 YFSETQ. This CDR3 is CASSLGVSEQFF. In DNA, the CDR3 is TGCGCCAGCAGCTTGGGGGTTAGTGAGCAGTTCTTC.

The V gene is TRBV6-6, the J gene TRBJ2-5; TRBD2 matches at 7 bases. The germline V gene has CDR1 MNHNY and CDR2 SVGAGI (reference sequence). The V gene end was trimmed by 2 bases and the J gene end by 13 bases; junction bases not matched to a gene: 10. There are 13 residues in the CDR3. CDR3 region: CASSYLLSGIWYF. CDR3 DNA: TGTGCCAGCAGTTACCTACTGAGCGGGATTTGGTACTTC.

The V and J genes are TRBV29-1 and TRBJ1-4; D is undetermined. CDR1 SQVTM and CDR2 ANQGSEA come from the germline V gene. Trimming stripped 3 bases from V and 10 bases from J, with 9 bases between. The CDR3 extends over 11 amino acids. The CDR3 loop reads CSVESTAKLFF. CDR3 nucleotides: TGCAGCGTTGAGTCAACGGCAAAACTGTTTTTT.

The chain employs TRBV15 and TRBJ1-2; D call uncertain. The CDR3 is 12 amino acids. Trimming took 0 bases from V and 7 from J, leaving 6 bases between them. Germline V lookup: CDR1 LNHNV, CDR2 YYDKDF (reference sequence). The CDR3, as DNA: TGTGCCACCAGCAGAGATGCGGCTGGCTACACCTTC. Translated: CATSRDAAGYTF.

The chain combines TRBV19 with TRBJ2-3; no definite D call. V gave up 7 bases and J gave up 4 bases, with 9 bases separating them. From germline, CDR1 is LNHDA and CDR2 SQIVND (reference sequence). The CDR3 totals 12 residues. CDR3 nucleotides: TGTGCCAGTATGGGCCAGTCAGATACGCAGTATTTT. It encodes CASMGQSDTQYF.

The chain recombines TRBV9 with TRBJ2-2; TRBD2 might be the D (6 bases). Trimming shortened V by 0 bases and J by 3 bases, and 18 bases separated the two germline ends. Germline assignment: CDR1 SGDLS and CDR2 YYNGEE. The CDR3 has 18 residues. The CDR3 is CASSVEEGAPGDTGELFF. CDR3 nucleotides: TGTGCCAGCAGCGTAGAGGAGGGAGCCCCAGGAGACACCGGGGAGCTGTTTTTT.

V and J are TRBV27 and TRBJ2-7; 9 nucleotides align to TRBD2. This CDR3 is 14 amino acids long. V was pared by 3 bases and J by 3 bases, with 3 bases of the junction left unmatched. The germline gives CDR1 MNHEY, CDR2 SMNVEV (reference sequence). The DNA of the CDR3 is TGTGCCAGCAGTTTTTGGCGGGAGGGCTACGAGCAGTACTTC. Translating gives CASSFWREGYEQYF.

The chain joins TRBV19 to TRBJ1-5; 7 nucleotides line up with TRBD1. The CDR3 length is 17 residues. Germline trimming cut 7 bases from V and 0 bases from J; bases unmatched to any gene: 12. Germline V CDR1 and CDR2: LNHDA, SQIVND (reference sequence). CDR3 amino acids: CASKTGPSTDSNQPQHF. The CDR3 bases are TGTGCCAGTAAGACAGGGCCTTCGACCGATAGCAATCAGCCCCAGCATTTT.

This clone was counted a single time. The chain joins TRBV5-1 to TRBJ1-5, with D possibly being TRBD1 (5 bases). This CDR3 region has 16 residues. The V end was cut by 4 bases, the J end by 1 base, with 15 bases between. Germline loops: CDR1 SGHRS, CDR2 YFSETQ. CDR3 in amino acids: CASSPGRNPSNQPQHF. In DNA, the CDR3 is TGCGCCAGCAGCCCGGGACGGAACCCAAGCAATCAGCCCCAGCATTTT. The complete variable domain, with remaining parts taken from reference TRBV5-1 and TRBJ1-5, reads KAGVTQTPRYLIKTRGQQVTLSCSPISGHRSVSWYQQTPGQGLQFLFEYFSETQRNKGNFPGRFSGRQFSNSRSEMNVSTLELGDSALYLCASSPGRNPSNQPQHFGDGTRLSIL.

V usage is TRBV5-4 and J usage is TRBJ1-2; D gene unclear. CDR3 length equals 15 residues. Germline V gene lookup returns CDR1 SGHNT and CDR2 YYREEE (reference sequence). With 0 bases removed from V and 5 bases from J, the gap between germline ends came to 14 bases. The CDR3 DNA reads as TGTGCCAGCAGCTTGGTTTTTGACCGTGTATATGGCTACACCTTC. Translation gives CASSLVFDRVYGYTF.

The chain employs TRBV27 and TRBJ1-1; no clear D gene. V lost 5 bases, J lost 0 bases, and 13 bases lay in between. This CDR3 is built from 15 residues. Germline lookup yields CDR1 MNHEY and CDR2 SMNVEV (reference sequence). CDR3 sequence (DNA): TGTGCCAGCAGTCGCGGCAGAACACTGAACACTGAAGCTTTCTTT. Encoded protein: CASSRGRTLNTEAFF.